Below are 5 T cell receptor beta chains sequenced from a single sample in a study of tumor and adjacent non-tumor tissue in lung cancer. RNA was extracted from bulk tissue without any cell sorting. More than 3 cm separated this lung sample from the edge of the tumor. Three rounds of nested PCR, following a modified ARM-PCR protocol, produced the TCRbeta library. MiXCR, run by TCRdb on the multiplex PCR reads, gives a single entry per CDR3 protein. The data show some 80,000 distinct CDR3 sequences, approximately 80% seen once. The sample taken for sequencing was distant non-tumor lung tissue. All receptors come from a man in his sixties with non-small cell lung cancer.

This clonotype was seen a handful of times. CDR3 nucleotide sequence: TGCAGCGTCCCCCGGGCTACGAACAATGAGCAGTTCTTC. This encodes CSVPRATNNEQFF. The J gene is TRBJ2-1, the V gene TRBV29-1; D gene ambiguous. The ends were cut back, 6 bases at V and 5 bases at J, with 14 bases in the middle. This CDR3 comprises 13 residues. Germline V CDR1 and CDR2: SQVTM, ANQGSEA.

For the CDR3, the DNA is TGTGCCAGCAGTCGGACAATCGACAATGAGCAGTTCTTC. This gives the protein CASSRTIDNEQFF. V and J are TRBV11-3 and TRBJ2-1; TRBD1 might be the D (5 bases). V was shortened by 6 bases and J by 5 bases, with 11 bases between the two germline ends. Germline CDR1 SGHNT, CDR2 YENEEA. CDR3 length: 13 amino acids.

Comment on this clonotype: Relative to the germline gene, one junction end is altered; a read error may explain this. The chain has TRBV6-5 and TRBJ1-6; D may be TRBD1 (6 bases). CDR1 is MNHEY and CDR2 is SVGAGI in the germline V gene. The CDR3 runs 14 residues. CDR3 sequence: CACSYTGIYSPLHF. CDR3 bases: TGTGCCTGCAGTTATACAGGGATTTATTCACCCCTCCACTTT.

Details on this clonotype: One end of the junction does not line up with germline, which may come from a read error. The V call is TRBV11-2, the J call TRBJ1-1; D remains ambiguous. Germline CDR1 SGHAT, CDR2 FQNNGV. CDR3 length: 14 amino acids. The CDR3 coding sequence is TGTGCCAGCAGCTTACTCGGGAGGAGCTCTGAAACTTTCTTT. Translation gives CASSLLGRSSETFF.

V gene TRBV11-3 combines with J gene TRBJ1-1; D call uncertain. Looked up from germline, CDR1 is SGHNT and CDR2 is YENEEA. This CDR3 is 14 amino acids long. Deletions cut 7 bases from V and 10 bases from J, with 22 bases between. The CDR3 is CASNSHGRQSGAFF. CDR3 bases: TGTGCCAGCAACTCGCACGGACGGCAGTCTGGAGCTTTCTTT.